This TCR beta chain was obtained from a study of human T cells and chemical hapten exposure. Whole-study context: Recorded diagnoses among the mostly female patients were alopecia areata, totalis or universalis. Study-level findings and limits: The immune response of these alopecia patients might not match healthy individuals'.

This clonotype was seen more than once but under ten times. Antigen specificity is unknown. Authors' analysis steps: Samples had a median of about 96,000 TCRs, ranging 23,224 to 690,600. MiXCR was run by TCRdb on the RACE reads, yielding one entry per CDR3 protein. The V and J calls follow TCRdb's processing rather than the paper's. The table has 360,000 or so distinct CDR3 sequences, about 6.9% seen once. The time point is: patch test 2, 6 weeks after DPC sensitization. Described treatment: therapeutic diphenylcyclopropenone sensitization with weekly scalp DPC. The CDR3 is 14 residues long. Trimming took 7 bases from V and 5 from J; bases not matched to a gene: 8.

The sample consisted of whole blood, taken in connection with sensitization to the hapten diphenylcyclopropenone (DPC). The chain joins TRBV12-3 or TRBV12-4 to TRBJ2-3; TRBD2 matches 8 bases. The TCR originated in a woman aged 18 to 35 with alopecia areata. Some clones in this sample may be carry-over from other donors' samples. The CDR3 nucleotides read TGTGCCAGCACCCTCGGGAGGGCCCGAGATACGCAGTATTTT. Translated: CASTLGRARDTQYF.